The sequence of this TCR beta chain was determined in a study of blood T cell repertoires in COVID-19. Study-level background: PBMCs, B-cell-depleted T cells, or T cells were the source of the cDNA or gDNA that made up the material.

The CDR3 is made up of 15 amino acids. J was trimmed by 5 bases and V by 3 bases; bases with no gene match: 7. Germline V CDR1 and CDR2: LNHDA, SQIVND (reference sequence). How the authors handled the data: Estimated nucleated cell counts came from reference gene primer amplification. Sequenced by immunoSEQ multiplex PCR; TCRdb stores in-frame clones only, minus some. That table supplies the V and J calls and clone size; D and trimming were determined from the DNA. The table lists approximately 190,000 clones, 80% to 85% of them singletons. The sequenced sample consisted of peripheral blood. This sequence joins TRBV19 and TRBJ2-1, with TRBD2 identical over 7 bases. This clonotype was obtained from a human donor in a cohort sampled during active COVID-19. CDR3 sequence (DNA): TGTGCCAGTAGTATCTCACGCGGGAGTCACAATGAGCAGTTCTTC. This codes for CASSISRGSHNEQFF. The full variable domain, completed using reference TRBV19 and TRBJ2-1, is DGGITQSPKYLFRKEGQNVTLSCEQNLNHDAMYWYRQDPGQGLRLIYYSQIVNDFQKGDIAEGYSVSREKKESFPLTVTSAQKNPTAFYLCASSISRGSHNEQFFGPGTRLTVL.